This T cell receptor beta chain was sequenced in a study of control samples from healthy donors and cancer patients. This CDR3 is built from 14 residues. V lost 8 bases, J lost 7 bases, and 11 bases stayed unmatched. The germline CDR1 and CDR2 sequences are SNHLY and FYNNEI. Repertoires were generated with immunoSEQ multiplex PCR, while TCRdb's copy carries only in-frame clones and drops some. The data contain 150,000 or so clones, roughly 88% of them singletons. The chain employs TRBV2 and TRBJ1-2; 9 bases line up with TRBD1. The origin of this receptor is a woman aged 25-40 years in good health. Source material: blood. This CDR3 reads CASAEDRGTGGYTF. In DNA form, the CDR3 reads TGTGCCAGCGCTGAGGACAGGGGAACTGGTGGCTACACCTTC.